A selection of T cell receptor beta chains follows, all from one sample in a study of blood T cell repertoires in COVID-19. Clones were sequenced by immunoSEQ multiplex PCR, and TCRdb holds only the in-frame ones, with some missing. The sample lists 250,000 to 300,000 clones, 88% occurring once. Sequencing used PBMCs or T cells enriched from blood (not recorded which). These TCRs come from a woman in her fifties or sixties in a cohort exposed to, infected with or recovered from COVID-19 (not recorded which). CDR3s include the opening cysteine and the closing phenylalanine or tryptophan. D genes are given only for firm matches. Size values are once, few and many counts, or a class for expanded clones, and some rows have none.

size: .; V: TRBV11-2; D: TRBD2; J: TRBJ2-5; CDR3: CASSLVPQLAGEGETQYF; DNA: TGTGCCAGCAGCTTAGTCCCCCAACTAGCGGGAGAGGGTGAGACCCAGTACTTC
size: .; V: TRBV6-2/TRBV6-3; D: TRBD1; J: TRBJ2-5; CDR3: CASSYGNAGTGGLETQYF; DNA: TGTGCCAGCAGTTACGGTAATGCCGGGACAGGGGGCTTGGAGACCCAGTACTTC
size: .; V: TRBV4-1; D: TRBD2; J: TRBJ2-1; CDR3: CASSLEAGVRYNEQFF; DNA: TGCGCCAGCAGCCTAGAAGCGGGAGTCAGGTACAATGAGCAGTTCTTC
size: once; V: TRBV7-3; D: .; J: TRBJ2-7; CDR3: CASTWAASSYEQYF; DNA: TGTGCCAGCACTTGGGCTGCCAGCTCCTACGAGCAGTACTTC
size: .; V: TRBV15; D: .; J: TRBJ1-2; CDR3: CATSSPGGIPTYGYTF; DNA: TGTGCCACCAGTTCCCCCGGGGGGATTCCAACCTATGGCTACACCTTC
size: .; V: TRBV7-3; D: .; J: TRBJ2-5; CDR3: CASSPYPEETQYF; DNA: TGTGCCAGCAGCCCCTATCCGGAAGAGACCCAGTACTTC
size: .; V: TRBV27; D: TRBD1; J: TRBJ1-2; CDR3: CASRLGQHYGYTF; DNA: TGTGCCAGCAGATTGGGACAGCACTATGGCTACACCTTC
size: .; V: TRBV5-1; D: TRBD2; J: TRBJ2-2; CDR3: CASSLGLAGGPRGTGELFF; DNA: TGCGCCAGCAGCTTGGGACTAGCGGGAGGGCCTCGCGGCACCGGGGAGCTGTTTTTT
size: .; V: TRBV7-2; D: TRBD1; J: TRBJ1-2; CDR3: CASRKGQGSPSYGYTF; DNA: TGTGCCAGCAGGAAAGGACAGGGTTCGCCTTCCTATGGCTACACCTTC
size: .; V: TRBV7-9; D: TRBD1; J: TRBJ1-5; CDR3: CASSLVGTVNQPQHF; DNA: TGTGCCAGCAGCTTAGTCGGGACAGTAAATCAGCCCCAGCATTTT
size: few; V: TRBV6-2/TRBV6-3; D: .; J: TRBJ1-3; CDR3: CASSYGQPGNTIYF; DNA: TGTGCCAGCAGTTACGGACAGCCTGGAAACACCATATATTTT
size: .; V: TRBV18; D: .; J: TRBJ1-3; CDR3: CASSRRDTDTIYF; DNA: TGTGCCAGCTCAAGACGGGACACTGACACCATATATTTT
size: .; V: TRBV9; D: .; J: TRBJ1-1; CDR3: CASSVDRNTEAFF; DNA: TGTGCCAGCAGCGTAGATAGGAACACTGAAGCTTTCTTT
size: .; V: TRBV7-9; D: .; J: TRBJ1-2; CDR3: CASSLAEGLSYGYTF; DNA: TGTGCCAGCAGCTTAGCGGAGGGATTGAGCTATGGCTACACCTTC
size: .; V: TRBV11-1; D: TRBD1; J: TRBJ2-2; CDR3: CASSPGQGLNTGELFF; DNA: TGTGCCAGCAGCCCGGGACAGGGTTTGAACACCGGGGAGCTGTTTTTT
size: once; V: TRBV3-1/TRBV3-2; D: TRBD1; J: TRBJ2-2; CDR3: CASSRRQGPKTGELFF; DNA: TGTGCCAGCAGCCGTCGACAGGGACCTAAAACCGGGGAGCTGTTTTTT
size: .; V: TRBV27; D: TRBD1; J: TRBJ2-2; CDR3: CASSLIVPGQGPGELFF; DNA: TGTGCCAGCAGTCTCATCGTCCCGGGACAGGGACCGGGGGAGCTGTTTTTT
size: .; V: TRBV28; D: .; J: TRBJ1-5; CDR3: CASSGLQGARNQPQHF; DNA: TGTGCCAGCAGTGGTCTCCAAGGGGCTCGCAATCAGCCCCAGCATTTT
size: once; V: TRBV12-3/TRBV12-4; D: .; J: TRBJ1-1; CDR3: CASSDPGGTEAFF; DNA: TGTGCCAGCAGTGACCCCGGGGGCACTGAAGCTTTCTTT
size: .; V: TRBV11-2; D: TRBD2; J: TRBJ2-2; CDR3: CASSLASGRDIGELFF; DNA: TGTGCCAGCAGCTTAGCTAGCGGGAGAGATATCGGGGAGCTGTTTTTT
size: .; V: TRBV3-1/TRBV3-2; D: TRBD2; J: TRBJ2-3; CDR3: CASTLAGALTQYF; DNA: TGTGCCAGCACACTAGCGGGAGCCCTAACGCAGTATTTT
size: once; V: TRBV19; D: .; J: TRBJ1-3; CDR3: CASRIGSGNTIYF; DNA: TGTGCCAGTAGAATCGGCTCTGGAAACACCATATATTTT
size: .; V: TRBV10-1; D: TRBD2; J: TRBJ2-1; CDR3: CASSEGTSGYNEQFF; DNA: TGCGCCAGCAGTGAAGGGACTAGCGGCTACAATGAGCAGTTCTTC
size: .; V: TRBV20-1; D: .; J: TRBJ1-5; CDR3: CSASDGSSNQPQHF; DNA: TGCAGTGCTAGTGACGGGTCGAGCAATCAGCCCCAGCATTTT
size: .; V: TRBV28; D: TRBD1; J: TRBJ1-2; CDR3: CASISAGGGRIHYGYTF; DNA: TGTGCCAGCATTTCTGCAGGGGGCGGTCGTATTCACTATGGCTACACCTTC
size: .; V: TRBV30; D: TRBD1; J: TRBJ1-5; CDR3: CAWGDRGRQPQHF; DNA: TGTGCCTGGGGGGACAGGGGGCGGCAGCCCCAGCATTTT
size: .; V: TRBV4-1; D: .; J: TRBJ2-7; CDR3: CASSQILLVGNEQYF; DNA: TGCGCCAGCAGCCAAATCCTACTAGTAGGAAACGAGCAGTACTTC
size: .; V: TRBV5-1; D: TRBD1; J: TRBJ1-6; CDR3: CASSWVTGMNNSPLHF; DNA: TGCGCCAGCAGTTGGGTGACAGGGATGAATAATTCACCCCTCCACTTT
size: once; V: TRBV5-6; D: .; J: TRBJ1-5; CDR3: CASSRGENSNQPQHF; DNA: TGTGCCAGCAGCCGTGGAGAGAATAGCAATCAGCCCCAGCATTTT
size: .; V: TRBV6-2/TRBV6-3; D: .; J: TRBJ1-6; CDR3: CASSSMTPTVRALHF; DNA: TGTGCCAGCAGTTCCATGACACCCACGGTGAGAGCCCTCCACTTT
size: .; V: TRBV10-3; D: .; J: TRBJ1-1; CDR3: CAISESRNTEAFF; DNA: TGTGCCATCAGTGAGTCCCGGAACACTGAAGCTTTCTTT
size: .; V: TRBV2; D: .; J: TRBJ2-7; CDR3: CASSSEANEQYF; DNA: TGTGCCAGCAGTAGCGAGGCGAACGAGCAGTACTTC